This entry lists 23 T cell receptor beta chains sequenced from one sample in a study of blood T cell repertoires in COVID-19. The assay was immunoSEQ multiplex PCR, and TCRdb's table has in-frame clones only and misses some. The profile covers some 260,000 clones, with around 88% appearing a single time and under 8% taken by the ten largest. Sequenced material: peripheral blood. Receptors were obtained from a woman aged 30 to 39 with COVID-19, enrolled during active disease.

V and J are TRBV10-3 and TRBJ1-4; 7 bases map to TRBD1. Per germline, CDR1 ENHRY and CDR2 SYGVKD. The CDR3 has 13 residues. Trimming at V came to 10 bases and at J to 2 bases, leaving 4 bases not matched to a gene. The CDR3 is CATADRTNEKLFF. CDR3 bases: TGTGCCACTGCGGACAGGACTAATGAAAAACTGTTTTTT.

This chain connects TRBV15 to TRBJ2-3; 9 bases fit TRBD2. Germline CDR1 is LNHNV and CDR2 is YYDKDF (reference sequence). The ends lost 3 bases at V and 5 bases at J; junction bases unmatched: 12. This CDR3 has 17 residues. CDR3 sequence: CATSRDNSGSHIDTQYF. In nucleotides, the CDR3 is TGTGCCACCAGCAGGGACAATAGCGGGAGTCATATAGATACGCAGTATTTT.

V usage is TRBV19 and J usage is TRBJ2-5; 9 nucleotides match TRBD2. CDR3 length: 15 amino acids. From germline, CDR1 is LNHDA and CDR2 SQIVND (reference sequence). V lost 9 bases to trimming and J lost 5 bases; unmatched junction nucleotides: 13. The CDR3 DNA is TGTGCCAGCGCACTTTTGGCGGGAGGGTCGGAGACCCAGTACTTC. Translated: CASALLAGGSETQYF.

The V gene is TRBV28, the J gene TRBJ2-7, with TRBD1 as a possible D gene (6 bases). The V end lost 4 bases, the J end lost 2 bases, and 12 bases lay between the germline ends. Per germline, CDR1 MDHEN and CDR2 SYDVKM. The CDR3 runs to 14 residues. The CDR3 protein is CASSSRGDTYEQYF. The CDR3 DNA reads TGTGCCAGCAGTTCCCGAGGGGACACCTACGAGCAGTACTTC. The variable domain in full, with the rest retrieved from reference TRBV28 and TRBJ2-7, is DVKVTQSSRYLVKRTGEKVFLECVQDMDHENMFWYRQDPGLGLRLIYFSYDVKMKEKGDIPEGYSVSREKKERFSLILESASTNQTSMYLCASSSRGDTYEQYFGPGTRLTVT.

V usage is TRBV19 and J usage is TRBJ2-7; tentative D call: TRBD1 (9 bases). Per the germline V gene, CDR1 is LNHDA and CDR2 is SQIVND (reference sequence). The germline V and J ends were trimmed by 7 bases and 4 bases, with 29 bases remaining between them. The CDR3 consists of 18 residues. This chain's CDR3 is CASKGRGDREFPLYEQYF. The CDR3 DNA reads as TGTGCCAGTAAGGGGCGGGGGGACAGGGAATTCCCTTTATACGAGCAGTACTTC.

This clone was picked up one time. The chain links TRBV19 to TRBJ2-7, with 7 bases fitting TRBD1. This CDR3 comprises 12 residues. CDR1 is LNHDA, CDR2 SQIVND, per germline (reference sequence). The junction had 5 bases not matched to a gene; V was cut back by 4 bases and J by 8 bases. This CDR3 reads CASSSRQGKQYF. The CDR3 region has the DNA TGTGCCAGTAGTAGCAGACAGGGAAAGCAGTACTTC.

The chain is built from TRBV28 and TRBJ1-1; 8 bases map to TRBD1. The CDR3 is 14 residues long. Germline V lookup: CDR1 MDHEN, CDR2 SYDVKM. Germline trimming cut 6 bases from V and 3 bases from J; bases unmatched to any gene: 6. This CDR3 reads CASRLDRGDTEAFF. The CDR3 DNA is TGTGCCAGCAGGCTAGACAGGGGTGACACTGAAGCTTTCTTT.

V and J are TRBV6-6 and TRBJ1-1; D remains ambiguous. From germline, CDR1 is MNHNY and CDR2 SVGAGI (reference sequence). The CDR3 runs 13 residues. Deletions cut 6 bases from V and 2 bases from J, with 10 bases between. In DNA, the CDR3 is TGTGCCAGCAGGGGAGAAGTTAACACTGAAGCTTTCTTT. As protein: CASRGEVNTEAFF.

This clone was recorded once. V and J are TRBV2 and TRBJ2-7, with 7 positions matching TRBD2. Germline V gives CDR1 SNHLY, CDR2 FYNNEI. The trim removed 2 bases at V and 0 bases at J, leaving 7 bases unmatched. The CDR3 runs to 16 residues. The DNA for the CDR3 is TGTGCCAGCAGTGAACCCAGGACTAGGAGCTCCTACGAGCAGTACGTC. Protein: CASSEPRTRSSYEQYV.

DNA for the CDR3: TGTGCCAGCAGCTTAGGGGTTGGGAGAGAGACCCAGTACTTC. Protein sequence: CASSLGVGRETQYF. The chain has TRBV7-2 and TRBJ2-5; D is perhaps TRBD2 (5 bases). The CDR3 length is 14 residues. Trimming left V 1 base short and J 4 bases short, with 10 bases between. The germline gives CDR1 SGHTA, CDR2 FQGNSA.

The chain couples TRBV7-8 to TRBJ1-2; 8 bases agree with TRBD1. V dropped 5 bases and J dropped 4; count of bases not matched to a gene: 6. The CDR3 extends over 14 amino acids. The germline V gene encodes CDR1 SGHVS and CDR2 FQNEAQ. Here the CDR3 reads CASSPGTGTYGYTF. Written as DNA, the CDR3 is TGTGCCAGCAGCCCTGGGACAGGAACCTATGGCTACACCTTC.

This clone has a single count. The genes are TRBV5-6 and TRBJ1-4; no firm D call. V shed 0 bases and J shed 8 bases, with 11 bases lying between them. The CDR3 is 14 amino acids. Germline V CDR1 and CDR2: SGHDT, YYEEEE. This CDR3 reads CASSLGPREEKLFF. CDR3 nucleotides: TGTGCCAGCAGCTTGGGACCTCGGGAAGAAAAACTGTTTTTT. The full variable domain, completed using reference TRBV5-6 and TRBJ1-4, is DAGVTQSPTHLIKTRGQQVTLRCSPKSGHDTVSWYQQALGQGPQFIFQYYEEEERQRGNFPDRFSGHQFPNYSSELNVNALLLGDSALYLCASSLGPREEKLFFGSGTQLSVL.

V is TRBV18 and J is TRBJ2-1, with 9 positions matching TRBD1. Germline CDR1 KGHSH, CDR2 LQKENI. The CDR3 covers 15 residues. V was clipped by 0 bases and J by 4 bases; unmatched bases: 1. CDR3 loop: CASSPPGTGYNEQFF. CDR3 in DNA: TGTGCCAGCTCACCACCCGGGACAGGGTACAATGAGCAGTTCTTC. The full variable domain, its missing parts supplied by reference TRBV18 and TRBJ2-1, is NAGVMQNPRHLVRRRGQEARLRCSPMKGHSHVYWYRQLPEEGLKFMVYLQKENIIDESGMPKERFSAEFPKEGPSILRIQQVVRGDSAAYFCASSPPGTGYNEQFFGPGTRLTVL.

V gene TRBV12-5 combines with J gene TRBJ1-1; D call uncertain. This CDR3 region has 16 residues. Trimming cost V 0 bases and J 6 bases, with 17 bases left between them. CDR1 is LGHNT and CDR2 is FRNRAP in the germline V gene. This CDR3 is CASGLVWEGVVSEAFF. The CDR3 coding sequence is TGTGCTAGTGGTTTGGTATGGGAGGGAGTAGTCTCTGAAGCTTTCTTT.

The V gene is TRBV10-1, the J gene TRBJ1-1, with D possibly being TRBD1 (6 bases). The CDR3 spans 14 residues. Trimming cost V 3 bases and J 4 bases, with 12 bases left between them. From germline, CDR1 is WNHNN and CDR2 SYGVQD (reference sequence). The CDR3 loop reads CASSETTGSTEAFF. CDR3 nucleotide sequence: TGCGCCAGCAGTGAAACCACAGGGAGCACTGAAGCTTTCTTT.

This clone was observed a few times. This chain uses TRBV19 with TRBJ1-6; no definite D call. V lost 8 bases and J lost 6, with 14 bases in between. In germline, CDR1 is LNHDA, CDR2 SQIVND (reference sequence). This CDR3 spans 14 amino acids. CDR3 sequence (DNA): TGTGCCAGTTCCTTTCCCGGGGTTAATTCACCCCTCCACTTT. Protein product: CASSFPGVNSPLHF.

This clone occurred once. This rearrangement joins TRBV30 to TRBJ1-1, with TRBD1 matching over 7 bases. CDR1 and CDR2 from the germline V gene are GTSNPN and SVGIG (reference sequence). V trimming: 5 bases; J trimming: 6 bases; junction bases outside the gene matches: 12. This CDR3 region has 14 residues. CDR3 amino acids: CAWGEKDRQSEAFF. The CDR3 DNA reads as TGTGCCTGGGGAGAGAAGGACAGGCAGTCTGAAGCTTTCTTT.

This clone was seen just once. CDR3 sequence: CASSRDTGGTEAFF. The CDR3 nucleotides read TGTGCCAGCAGCCGGGACACTGGGGGCACTGAAGCTTTCTTT. The chain recombines TRBV6-5 with TRBJ1-1, with D possibly matching TRBD1 (6 bases). The germline gives CDR1 MNHEY, CDR2 SVGAGI. Trimming removed 6 bases from V and 4 bases from J, with 15 bases in between. The CDR3 is 14 amino acids.

This rearrangement joins TRBV7-9 to TRBJ2-5; D is possibly TRBD1 (6 bases). V was trimmed by 1 base and J by 1 base, leaving 10 bases between them. The CDR3 has 15 amino acids. Germline values: CDR1 SEHNR, CDR2 FQNEAQ (reference sequence). DNA for the CDR3: TGTGCCAGCAGCTTAGGGGACACCCTCCAAGAGACCCAGTACTTC. It translates to CASSLGDTLQETQYF.

The chain joins TRBV29-1 to TRBJ2-1, with 8 bases that match TRBD2. The CDR3 length is 15 residues. Germline CDR1 is SQVTM and CDR2 is ANQGSEA. V shed 7 bases and J 10 bases; nucleotides not matched to a gene: 18. As DNA, the CDR3 is TGCAGCGCTGACTTCTGGCGGGGGGCCGGACTGGAGCAGTTCTTC. Its protein product is CSADFWRGAGLEQFF.

This chain joins TRBV15 and TRBJ2-1, with D maybe TRBD1 (6 bases). The V gene lost 3 bases and the J gene lost 3 bases, with 18 bases spanning the gap. The CDR3 sequence is 17 residues long. CDR1 and CDR2 (germline): LNHNV, YYDKDF (reference sequence). CDR3 sequence (DNA): TGTGCCACCAGCAGCCAATACAGGGCGATCAACTACAATGAGCAGTTCTTC. Amino acid sequence: CATSSQYRAINYNEQFF.

The chain joins TRBV4-3 to TRBJ1-4; D is ambiguous. Trimming pared 1 base from V and 0 bases from J, leaving 15 bases between. Germline CDR1 and CDR2: LGHNA and YSLEER. The CDR3 runs 18 residues. CDR3 amino acids: CASSQAFSVTATNEKLFF. As DNA, the CDR3 is TGCGCCAGCAGCCAAGCTTTTTCCGTCACAGCAACTAATGAAAAACTGTTTTTT.

The gene calls are TRBV3-1 (or the pseudogene TRBV3-2) and TRBJ2-1; 7 bases line up with TRBD1. Per the germline V gene, CDR1 is LGHDT and CDR2 is YNNKEL (reference sequence). The CDR3 is 13 residues long. Unmatched junction bases numbered 3, after V lost 2 bases and J lost 8 bases. The CDR3 DNA is TGTGCCAGCAGCCAATCGCAGGGGGATGAGCAGTTCTTC. It codes for CASSQSQGDEQFF.